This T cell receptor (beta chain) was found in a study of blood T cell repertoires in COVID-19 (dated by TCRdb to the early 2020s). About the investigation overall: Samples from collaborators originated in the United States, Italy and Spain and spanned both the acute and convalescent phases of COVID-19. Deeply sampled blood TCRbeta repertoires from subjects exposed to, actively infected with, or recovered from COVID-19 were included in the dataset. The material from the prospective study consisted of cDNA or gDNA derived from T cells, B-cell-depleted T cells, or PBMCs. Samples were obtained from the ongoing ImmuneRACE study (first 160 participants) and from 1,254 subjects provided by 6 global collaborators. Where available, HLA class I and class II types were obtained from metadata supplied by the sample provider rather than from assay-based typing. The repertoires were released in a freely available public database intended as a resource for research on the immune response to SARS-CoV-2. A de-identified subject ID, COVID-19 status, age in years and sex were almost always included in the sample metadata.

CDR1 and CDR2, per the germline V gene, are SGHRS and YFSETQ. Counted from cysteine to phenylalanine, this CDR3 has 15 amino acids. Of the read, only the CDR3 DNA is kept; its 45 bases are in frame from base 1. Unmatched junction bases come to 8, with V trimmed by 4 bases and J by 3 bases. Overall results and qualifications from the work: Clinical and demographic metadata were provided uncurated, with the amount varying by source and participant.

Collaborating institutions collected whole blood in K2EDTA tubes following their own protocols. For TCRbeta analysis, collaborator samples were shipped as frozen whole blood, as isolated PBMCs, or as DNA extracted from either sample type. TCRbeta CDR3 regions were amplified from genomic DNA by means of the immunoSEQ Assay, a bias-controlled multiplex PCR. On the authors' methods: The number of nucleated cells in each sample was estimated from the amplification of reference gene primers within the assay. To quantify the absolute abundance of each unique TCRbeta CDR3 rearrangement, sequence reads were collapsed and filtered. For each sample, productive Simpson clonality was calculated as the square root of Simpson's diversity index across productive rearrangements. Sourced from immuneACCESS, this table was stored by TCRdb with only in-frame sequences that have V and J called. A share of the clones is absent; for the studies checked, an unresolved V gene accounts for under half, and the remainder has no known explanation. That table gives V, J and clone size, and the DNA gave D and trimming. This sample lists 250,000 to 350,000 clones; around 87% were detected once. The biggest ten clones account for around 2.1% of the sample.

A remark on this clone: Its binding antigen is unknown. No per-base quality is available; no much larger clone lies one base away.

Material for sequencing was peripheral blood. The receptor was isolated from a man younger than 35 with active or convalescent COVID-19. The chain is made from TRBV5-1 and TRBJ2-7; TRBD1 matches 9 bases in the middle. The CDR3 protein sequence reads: CASSDRDRADYEQYF. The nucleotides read TGCGCCAGCAGCGACCGGGACAGGGCAGACTACGAGCAGTACTTC.